This T cell receptor beta chain was observed in a study of T cells in Graves' hyperthyroidism and ophthalmopathy. The germline V and J ends were trimmed by 2 bases and 1 base, with 9 bases remaining between them. This CDR3 contains 14 residues. Germline V gene data show CDR1 as MNHEY and CDR2 as SVGEGT. What was amplified from RNA transcripts were TCR beta CDR3 regions. The study used the HTBI primer set for a first-round RT-PCR of the TCR CDR3. Each CDR3 protein gets one entry after TCRdb re-called the multiplex PCR reads with MiXCR. The repertoire consists of hundreds of thousands of distinct CDR3 sequences, with approximately 14% occurring once and the leading ten covering 9.5% to 13%. This clonotype was recorded a few times.

This clonotype originated in a woman between 18 and 30 years old with Graves' hyperthyroidism. Input material: blood. The rearrangement links TRBV6-2 or TRBV6-3 to TRBJ2-7, with a possible D match to TRBD1 (6 bases). The chain's CDR3 is CASSYGTFSYEQYF. CDR3 sequence (DNA): TGTGCCAGCAGTTACGGGACATTTTCCTACGAGCAGTACTTC.